This T cell receptor (beta chain) comes out of a study of blood T cell repertoires in COVID-19. The V gene lost 0 bases and the J gene lost 5 bases, with 6 bases spanning the gap. CDR1 and CDR2 from the germline V gene are SGHRS and YFSETQ. The CDR3 loop spans 14 amino acids. Original methodology: Estimates of nucleated cell counts were drawn from the amplification of reference gene primers. This table comes from immunoSEQ multiplex PCR, and its TCRdb copy is limited to in-frame clones, with some not included. V and J calls and clone size are given by that table; D and trimming were obtained from the DNA. The table includes roughly 150,000 clones, 87% detected once. This clone was counted once.

The TCR sequence derives from a human donor in a cohort sampled during active COVID-19. Sequenced input: peripheral blood. The chain has TRBV5-1 and TRBJ1-6, with D unresolved. The CDR3 region is CASSLDTNNSPLHF. In DNA, the CDR3 is TGCGCCAGCAGCTTGGACACGAATAATTCACCCCTCCACTTT.